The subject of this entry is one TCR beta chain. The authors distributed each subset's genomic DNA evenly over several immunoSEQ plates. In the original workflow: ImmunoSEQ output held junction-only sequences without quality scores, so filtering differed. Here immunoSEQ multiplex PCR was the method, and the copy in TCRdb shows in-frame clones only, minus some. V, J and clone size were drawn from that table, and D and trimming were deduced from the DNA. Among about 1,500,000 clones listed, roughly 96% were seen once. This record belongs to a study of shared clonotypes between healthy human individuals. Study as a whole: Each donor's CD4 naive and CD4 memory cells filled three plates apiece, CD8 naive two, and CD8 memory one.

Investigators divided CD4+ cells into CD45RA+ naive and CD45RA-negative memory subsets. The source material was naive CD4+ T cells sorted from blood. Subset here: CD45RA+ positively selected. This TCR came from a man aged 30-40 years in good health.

The CDR3: CASSAGGETQYF. In DNA form, the CDR3 reads TGCGCCAGCAGTGCCGGGGGGGAGACCCAGTACTTC. This chain uses TRBV10-2 with TRBJ2-5, with TRBD2 matching 7 bases. The V gene end was trimmed by 4 bases and the J gene end by 5 bases; junction bases not matched to a gene: 1. The germline CDR1 and CDR2 sequences are WSHSY and SAAADI. CDR3 length equals 12 residues.